A single sample gave rise to the 15 T cell receptor beta chains below, sequenced in a study of blood T cell repertoires in COVID-19 (dated by TCRdb to about 2020). The library was prepared using the immunoSEQ multiplex PCR assay. The table was pulled from immuneACCESS by TCRdb, which kept in-frame rearrangements only. Such tables lose some clones; where checked, under half of the loss comes from unresolved V genes, and the rest has no known cause. The sample profile shows 390,000 or so clones; roughly 90% of them were found once. The ten most abundant clones make up 2.5% to 3.5% of the sample. Sequencing was carried out using peripheral blood. The receptors were sampled from a woman aged 25 to 45 with COVID-19, enrolled during active disease.

V gene TRBV18 combines with J gene TRBJ1-5; weak D call: TRBD1 (5 bases). This CDR3 spans 14 amino acids. Germline V CDR1 and CDR2: KGHSH, LQKENI. V lost 6 bases and J lost 0, with 9 bases in between. The CDR3 loop is CASSMDNSNQPQHF. The CDR3 region has the DNA TGTGCCAGCTCTATGGACAATAGCAATCAGCCCCAGCATTTT.

The chain carries TRBV6-4 and TRBJ2-1; 9 bases match TRBD1. The CDR3 is 16 residues long. The germline gives CDR1 MRHNA, CDR2 SNTAGT. Germline trimming cut 0 bases from V and 5 bases from J; bases unmatched to any gene: 5. The CDR3 region is CASSDSRTGVHNEQFF. The CDR3 DNA is TGTGCCAGCAGTGACTCGCGGACAGGGGTCCACAATGAGCAGTTCTTC.

This CDR3 is CASSPRGAGTGELFF. CDR3 nucleotides: TGTGCCAGCAGCCCCCGGGGGGCGGGGACCGGGGAGCTGTTTTTT. This chain joins TRBV6-6 and TRBJ2-2; D perhaps matches TRBD2 (7 bases). Trimming removed 6 bases from V and 5 bases from J, with 16 bases in between. Per the germline V gene, CDR1 is MNHNY and CDR2 is SVGAGI (reference sequence). This CDR3 contains 15 residues.

J is TRBJ1-2 and V is TRBV11-2, with D unclear. V lost 0 bases and J 8 bases, leaving 19 bases between the germline ends. The CDR3 length is 16 residues. From germline, CDR1 is SGHAT and CDR2 FQNNGV. The CDR3 sequence is CASSLDAAGYLRGYTF. CDR3 nucleotides: TGTGCCAGCAGCTTAGACGCCGCGGGATATCTGAGAGGCTACACCTTC.

The chain is built from TRBV4-3 and TRBJ2-2, with 9 bases aligning to TRBD1. The length of the CDR3 is 19 residues. In germline, CDR1 is LGHNA, CDR2 YSLEER. V trimming: 5 bases; J trimming: 4 bases; junction bases outside the gene matches: 17. CDR3 sequence reads: CASSAGTGQLGQGTGELFF. CDR3 nucleotide sequence: TGCGCCAGCAGCGCCGGGACAGGGCAGTTAGGCCAGGGCACCGGGGAGCTGTTTTTT.

This clone was seen more than once but under ten times. The chain employs TRBV7-9 and TRBJ2-7; D call uncertain. Germline V gene lookup returns CDR1 SEHNR and CDR2 FQNEAQ (reference sequence). The CDR3 has 13 residues. V was clipped by 5 bases and J by 3 bases, with 11 bases between them. The DNA of the CDR3 is TGTGCCAGCAGCCCACAGTCCGGCTACGAGCAGTACGTC. Translation: CASSPQSGYEQYV.

In its sample, this clone was seen many times. The chain joins TRBV27 to TRBJ2-5, with a weak D call TRBD1 (7 bases). Per the germline V gene, CDR1 is MNHEY and CDR2 is SMNVEV (reference sequence). Deletions cut 5 bases from V and 9 bases from J, with 19 bases between. The CDR3 has 14 residues. Written as DNA, the CDR3 is TGTGCCAGCAGTACCCCGGGGGACAGCGAGTCCCAGTACTTC. Translated: CASSTPGDSESQYF.

This chain joins TRBV5-1 and TRBJ1-2, with 11 bases aligning to TRBD1. With V trimmed by 2 bases and J by 3 bases, 3 bases remained unmatched. CDR3 size: 15 residues. Germline CDR1 and CDR2: SGHRS and YFSETQ. The DNA of the CDR3 is TGCGCCAGCAGCTTAGGACAGGGGGCTTACTATGGCTACACCTTC. Residues: CASSLGQGAYYGYTF.

V and J are TRBV4-3 and TRBJ2-7; 10 bases agree with TRBD1. This CDR3 is built from 15 residues. Per the germline V gene, CDR1 is LGHNA and CDR2 is YSLEER. Trimming at V came to 4 bases and at J to 2 bases, leaving 5 bases not matched to a gene. In DNA form, the CDR3 reads TGCGCCAGCAGCCTTGGGGGGACAGGGGCCTACGAGCAGTACTTC. Translation gives CASSLGGTGAYEQYF.

Here the CDR3 DNA reads TGTGCCAGCAGCCCCATCCCGGGGGCCAGGGGGAGGAACACTGAAGCTTTCTTT. Encoded protein: CASSPIPGARGRNTEAFF. The genes are TRBV28 and TRBJ1-1, with 7 bases aligning to TRBD1. The germline CDR1 and CDR2 sequences are MDHEN and SYDVKM. This CDR3 comprises 18 residues. Unmatched junction bases numbered 17, after V lost 6 bases and J lost 1 base.

The rearrangement uses TRBV4-1 and TRBJ2-2, with 9 bases aligning to TRBD1. V was clipped by 2 bases and J by 6 bases; unmatched bases: 4. The CDR3 has 15 residues. The V gene's germline CDR1 is MGHRA and CDR2 YSYEKL. The CDR3 sequence is CASSQSTGGSGELFF. Written as DNA, the CDR3 is TGCGCCAGCAGCCAATCGACAGGGGGGTCCGGGGAGCTGTTTTTT.

The chain links TRBV4-1 to TRBJ1-2; 10 bases agree with TRBD1. This CDR3 contains 16 residues. V shed 0 bases and J 8 bases; nucleotides not matched to a gene: 9. The germline gives CDR1 MGHRA, CDR2 YSYEKL. This chain's CDR3 is CASSQEIRQGAGGYTF. DNA of the CDR3: TGCGCCAGCAGCCAAGAGATACGACAGGGGGCTGGGGGCTACACCTTC.

The chain uses TRBV15 and TRBJ1-5; possible D gene TRBD1, 6 bases. The V gene's germline CDR1 is LNHNV and CDR2 YYDKDF (reference sequence). V was cut by 4 bases and J by 5 bases, with 18 bases left in between. This CDR3 is 16 amino acids long. DNA of the CDR3: TGTGCCACCAGCAAGGACCTCAGGGGTTGGGATCAGCCCCAGCATTTT. Translation gives CATSKDLRGWDQPQHF.

The chain is built from TRBV6-5 and TRBJ1-1, with 8 bases that match TRBD1. Germline CDR1 MNHEY, CDR2 SVGAGI. The trim removed 7 bases at V and 9 bases at J, leaving 4 bases unmatched. The CDR3 runs 11 residues. CDR3 amino acids: CASTGRGQAFF. The CDR3 nucleotides read TGTGCCAGCACTGGCAGGGGGCAAGCTTTCTTT.

The V and J genes are TRBV27 and TRBJ1-2, with D possibly TRBD1 on 5 matching bases. This CDR3 is 13 amino acids long. The V end was cut by 10 bases, the J end by 6 bases, with 18 bases between. Germline V lookup: CDR1 MNHEY, CDR2 SMNVEV (reference sequence). CDR3: CATPSRQNNGYTF. The CDR3 DNA reads as TGTGCCACCCCGTCGAGACAGAATAATGGCTACACCTTC.